This T cell receptor beta chain was captured by sequencing in a study of response to subunit inactivated influenza vaccine. Worth noting for this clonotype: At one of its ends the junction is not consistent with the germline gene, which may arise from a read error.

One entry per CDR3 protein results from TCRdb running MiXCR on the RT-PCR reads. The sample lists a few hundred thousand distinct CDR3 sequences; roughly 15% were seen once. The clonotype originates from a man aged 50-60 years who received an inactivated influenza vaccine. Sample: PBMCs from blood, taken roughly 12 days after vaccination.

CDR3 nucleotides: TGCAGTGCTAGAGAAGGGGCAGCCGGGGACCTGTTTTTT. It translates to CSAREGAAGDLFF. V is TRBV20-1 and J is TRBJ2-2; D possibly uses TRBD1 or TRBD2 (5 bases each). The CDR3 spans 13 residues. The germline V gene encodes CDR1 DFQATT and CDR2 SNEGSKA (reference sequence).